This TCR beta chain was retrieved from a study of blood T cell repertoires in COVID-19. There are a few counts of this clone. Assay: immunoSEQ multiplex PCR; the TCRdb copy retains only in-frame clones and omits some. The data contain roughly 360,000 clones, over 75% of them singletons. V trimming: 3 bases; J trimming: 1 base; junction bases outside the gene matches: 15. Germline V gives CDR1 MNHNS, CDR2 SASEGT. This CDR3 region has 20 residues. This clonotype was obtained from a man aged 25 to 40 who had recovered from COVID-19. The sample comprised PBMCs or T cells enriched from blood (not recorded which). The chain couples TRBV6-1 to TRBJ1-5; 10 nucleotides align to TRBD1. The DNA of the CDR3 is TGTGCCAGCAGTGAGAACTCTCCGGGACAGGGGAGAGGAAGCAATCAGCCCCAGCATTTT. Translation: CASSENSPGQGRGSNQPQHF.